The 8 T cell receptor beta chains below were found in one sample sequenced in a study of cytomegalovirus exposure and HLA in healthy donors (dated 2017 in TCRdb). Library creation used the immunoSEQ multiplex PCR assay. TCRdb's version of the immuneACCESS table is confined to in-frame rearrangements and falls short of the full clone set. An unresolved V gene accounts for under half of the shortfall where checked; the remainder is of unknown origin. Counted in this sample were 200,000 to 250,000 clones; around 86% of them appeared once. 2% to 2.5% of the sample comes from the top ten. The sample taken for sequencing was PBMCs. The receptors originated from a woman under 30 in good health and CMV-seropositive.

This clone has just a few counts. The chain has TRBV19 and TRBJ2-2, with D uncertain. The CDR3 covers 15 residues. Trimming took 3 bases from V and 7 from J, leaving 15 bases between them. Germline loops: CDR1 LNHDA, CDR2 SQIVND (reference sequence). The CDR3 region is CASSIGYLGGGELFF. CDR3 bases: TGTGCCAGTAGTATCGGATATCTAGGCGGCGGGGAGCTGTTTTTT.

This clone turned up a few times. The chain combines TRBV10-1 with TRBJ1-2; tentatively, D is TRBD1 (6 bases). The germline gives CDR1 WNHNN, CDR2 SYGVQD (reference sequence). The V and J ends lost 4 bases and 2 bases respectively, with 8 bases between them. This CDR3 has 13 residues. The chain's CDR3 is CASSGDRNYGYTF. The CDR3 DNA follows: TGCGCCAGCAGTGGCGACAGGAACTATGGCTACACCTTC.

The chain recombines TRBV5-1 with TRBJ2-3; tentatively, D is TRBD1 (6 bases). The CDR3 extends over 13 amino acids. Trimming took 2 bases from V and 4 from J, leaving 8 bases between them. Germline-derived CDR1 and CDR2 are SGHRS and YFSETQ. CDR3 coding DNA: TGCGCCAGCAGCTTCAGGGGTGCAGATACGCAGTATTTT. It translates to CASSFRGADTQYF.

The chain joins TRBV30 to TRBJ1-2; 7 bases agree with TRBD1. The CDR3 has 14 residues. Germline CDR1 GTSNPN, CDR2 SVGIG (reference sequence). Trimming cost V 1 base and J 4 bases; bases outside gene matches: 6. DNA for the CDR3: TGTGCCTGGAGTGCAACAGGGGCTGGCTATGGCTACACCTTC. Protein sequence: CAWSATGAGYGYTF.

CDR3: CASSYGQGVNYGYTF. The CDR3 bases are TGTGCCAGCAGCTACGGACAGGGAGTCAACTATGGCTACACCTTC. The chain combines TRBV7-9 with TRBJ1-2; 8 bases are a match to TRBD1. Germline V gene lookup returns CDR1 SEHNR and CDR2 FQNEAQ (reference sequence). Trimming took 4 bases from V and 2 from J; bases not matched to a gene: 6. CDR3 size: 15 residues.

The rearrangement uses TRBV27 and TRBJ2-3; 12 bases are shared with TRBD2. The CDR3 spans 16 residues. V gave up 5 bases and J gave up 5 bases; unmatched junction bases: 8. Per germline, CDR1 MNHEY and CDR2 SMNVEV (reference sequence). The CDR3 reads CASSGASGRGGDTQYF. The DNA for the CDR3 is TGTGCCAGCAGTGGGGCTAGCGGGAGGGGGGGAGATACGCAGTATTTT.

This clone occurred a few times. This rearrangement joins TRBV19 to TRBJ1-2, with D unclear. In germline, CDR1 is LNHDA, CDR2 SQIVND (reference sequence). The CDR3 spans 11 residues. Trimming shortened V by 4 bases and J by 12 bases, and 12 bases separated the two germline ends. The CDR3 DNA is TGTGCCAGTAGTACATCCGGGAGGCACACCTTC. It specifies CASSTSGRHTF.

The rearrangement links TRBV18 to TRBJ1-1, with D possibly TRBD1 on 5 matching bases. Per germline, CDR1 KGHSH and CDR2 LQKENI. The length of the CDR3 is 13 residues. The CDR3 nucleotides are TGTGCTGGTGTCGACAGCCTGAACACTGAAGCTTTCTTT. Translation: CAGVDSLNTEAFF.